This T cell receptor beta chain was identified during a study of PD-1 blockade in classical Hodgkin lymphoma (dated by TCRdb to 2019 to 2021). The study in broad terms: Nivolumab dosing was 3 mg/kg intravenously every 2 weeks, continuing until either disease progression or unacceptable toxicity. The study used CyTOF and TCR beta sequencing to define a peripheral blood immune signature of response to PD-1 blockade in classical Hodgkin lymphoma.

Taken with the paper, the label for time point translates to: cycle 4 day 1 (C4D1), after about 6 weeks of nivolumab. Every trial patient had relapsed following autologous stem cell transplantation, and prior brentuximab vedotin exposure was what differed among cohorts A, B and C. The trial cohort was composed of 56 patients with relapsed/refractory classical Hodgkin lymphoma, for whom complete response, partial response or progressive disease was recorded as best overall response. In the multi-cohort phase II CheckMate 205 trial, trial patients received single-agent nivolumab. An independent review committee assessed best overall response by applying the 2007 International Working Group response criteria. Trial PBMCs were obtained immediately prior to nivolumab initiation (C1D1) and on therapy at cycle 2 day 1 and cycle 4 day 1. Peripheral blood was collected in 8 mL Vacutainer Cell Preparation Tubes, from which PBMCs were isolated by centrifugation and then cryopreserved.

With respect to this clone: What antigen it recognizes has not been identified. Base qualities are missing; no much larger clone stands one base away.

Genomic DNA was isolated using the Qiagen DNeasy kit from unsorted PBMCs as well as from negatively selected CD4+ and CD8+ fractions. Amplification of TCR beta CDR3 regions was done by immunoSEQ multiplex PCR with primers that anneal to V and J segments. Amplification bias was minimized using a synthetic immune receptor repertoire, and residual bias was removed computationally after sequencing. The published analysis was carried out like this. Repertoire diversity was quantified as the Shannon entropy index using custom Python scripts. Unsorted, CD4+ and CD8+ repertoires were analyzed separately, except for combined analyses in which CD4+ and CD8+ sequences were merged in silico. Clonal expansion was defined as a frequency increase of at least 2-fold after treatment compared with C1D1, and clones undetected at baseline were assigned a pseudocount of 0.5. Clones with 0 or 1 copy at C1D1 were classified as singleton clones, and clones with 2 or more copies were classified as non-singleton clones. Clones expanded in unsorted samples were annotated as CD4+, CD8+ or unknown by matching protein sequences in sorted samples from the same patient. Diversity changes from C1D1 to C4D1 were tested in paired samples using Wilcoxon tests. In TCRdb, the immuneACCESS table is reduced to in-frame sequences with V and J assigned. These tables do not hold every clone; where another copy was compared, an unresolved V gene accounts for under half, and the others remain unexplained. The V and J calls and clone size are taken from that table; D and trimming were inferred from the DNA. This sample has about 64,000 clones in its table, and 85% to 95% of those were observed once. The top ten clones comprise 8% of the sample.

General study outcomes and caveats: Patients starting nivolumab less than 1 year after ASCT had lower diversity and were excluded from later analyses to avoid confounding by immune reconstitution. The study covered only a single clinical trial cohort, and the causes of the repertoire differences, possibly disease activity or prior therapy, were still not defined. A significant rise by C4D1 was seen in CD4+ but not CD8+ TCR diversity (p=0.0027 vs p=0.16), with the rise being most apparent in complete responders (p=0.02). Trial patients achieving complete response had baseline diversity similar to newly diagnosed patients, whereas partial responders and progressors had significantly lower diversity. Baseline TCR diversity was reported to be lower in newly diagnosed patients than in healthy donors, and even lower in relapsed/refractory patients.

Sample: peripheral blood mononuclear cells (PBMCs), taken before the fourth cycle of nivolumab. The sequence derives from a human donor with classical Hodgkin lymphoma.

The CDR3 reads CASSLAGLAGAYTDTQYF. The bases read TGTGCCAGCAGCCTAGCTGGACTAGCGGGAGCTTACACAGATACGCAGTATTTT. In this chain, TRBV9 is recombined with TRBJ2-3, with 13 central nucleotides matching TRBD2. CDR1 and CDR2 were assigned from the germline V gene as SGDLS and YYNGEE. V and J are trimmed by 4 bases and 2 bases, and the gene matches miss 10 bases of the junction. Including the terminal cysteine and phenylalanine, the CDR3 comprises 18 residues. Here the CDR3 DNA is all that survives: 54 bases in frame from base 1.